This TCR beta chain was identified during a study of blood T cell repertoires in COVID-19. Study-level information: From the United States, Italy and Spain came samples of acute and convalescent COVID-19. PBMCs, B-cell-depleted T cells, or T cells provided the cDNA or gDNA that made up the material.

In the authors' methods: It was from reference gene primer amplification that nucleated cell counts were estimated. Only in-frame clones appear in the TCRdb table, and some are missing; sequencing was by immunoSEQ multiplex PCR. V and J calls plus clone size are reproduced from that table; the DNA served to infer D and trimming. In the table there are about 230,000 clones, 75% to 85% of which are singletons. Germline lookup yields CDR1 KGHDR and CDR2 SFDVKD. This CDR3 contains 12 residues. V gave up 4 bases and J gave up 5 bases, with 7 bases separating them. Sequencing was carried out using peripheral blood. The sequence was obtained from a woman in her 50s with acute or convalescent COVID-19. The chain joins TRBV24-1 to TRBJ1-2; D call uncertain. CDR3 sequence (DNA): TGTGCCACCAGTGAAACAGAATATGGCTACACCTTC. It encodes CATSETEYGYTF.